The 31 T cell receptor beta chains listed next were all sequenced from one sample in a study of blood T cell repertoires in COVID-19. Libraries were prepared by immunoSEQ multiplex PCR; TCRdb keeps only in-frame clonotypes and omits some of them. The sample lists around 190,000 clones, roughly 82% seen once, with about 8% in the top ten. Sequencing was performed on peripheral blood. These receptors came from a woman aged 60 to 75 with COVID-19, enrolled during active disease.

The genes are TRBV20-1 and TRBJ2-5; 13 nucleotides line up with TRBD2. The CDR3 contains 16 residues. CDR1 and CDR2 (germline): DFQATT, SNEGSKA (reference sequence). V trimming: 3 bases; J trimming: 4 bases; junction bases outside the gene matches: 8. The CDR3 here is CSASRTTSGRVETQYF. CDR3 sequence (DNA): TGCAGTGCTAGTCGGACCACTAGCGGGAGGGTAGAGACCCAGTACTTC.

The chain couples TRBV19 to TRBJ2-1, with a possible D match to TRBD1 (5 bases). The CDR3 consists of 13 residues. The V end lost 9 bases, the J end lost 9 bases, and 18 bases lay between the germline ends. From germline, CDR1 is LNHDA and CDR2 SQIVND (reference sequence). CDR3 DNA: TGTGCCAGCTGTGGACAACCTGGTGGTGAGCAGTTCTTC. Residues: CASCGQPGGEQFF.

This clone was found a few times. The rearrangement uses TRBV6-4 and TRBJ2-3; 10 nucleotides agree with TRBD2. Germline CDR1 reads MRHNA; CDR2 reads SNTAGT. After removal of 4 bases from V and 3 bases from J, the junction contained 4 bases not matched to a gene. This CDR3 comprises 15 residues. The CDR3, as DNA: TGTGCCAGCAGTGTGAGCGGGGGGGCTACAGATACGCAGTATTTT. This sequence encodes CASSVSGGATDTQYF.

This clone was seen only a few times. The chain combines TRBV4-1 with TRBJ1-4; 7 bases match TRBD1. CDR1 is MGHRA, CDR2 YSYEKL, per germline. Trimming took 0 bases from V and 3 from J; bases not matched to a gene: 4. CDR3 size: 16 residues. This chain's CDR3 is CASSQDMGTANEKLFF. The CDR3 DNA is TGCGCCAGCAGCCAAGATATGGGGACAGCTAATGAAAAACTGTTTTTT.

V and J are TRBV28 and TRBJ2-7; the D gene is possibly TRBD2 (6 bases). The CDR3 totals 15 residues. V gave up 6 bases and J gave up 0 bases, with 15 bases separating them. Germline loops: CDR1 MDHEN, CDR2 SYDVKM. The CDR3 region has the DNA TGTGCCAGCAGCCAAGCGGGTGCTAGCTCCTACGAGCAGTACTTC. This codes for CASSQAGASSYEQYF.

The chain recombines TRBV11-2 with TRBJ2-3, with 9 bases aligning to TRBD2. The J segment lost 3 bases and the V segment lost 5 bases, leaving 9 bases of the junction unmatched. The germline V gene has CDR1 SGHAT and CDR2 FQNNGV. The CDR3 is 16 amino acids. The CDR3 DNA is TGTGCCAGCAGCCTCAGAGGCGGGGGGGAAACAGATACGCAGTATTTT. This sequence encodes CASSLRGGGETDTQYF.

V and J are TRBV18 and TRBJ2-7; no clear D gene. This CDR3 region has 14 residues. V lost 0 bases and J 0 bases, leaving 6 bases between the germline ends. Germline CDR1 and CDR2: KGHSH and LQKENI. The CDR3 reads CASSPPARSYEQYF. The CDR3 DNA reads TGTGCCAGCTCACCACCAGCACGCTCCTACGAGCAGTACTTC.

The chain is built from TRBV6-5 and TRBJ2-7, with 9 bases matching TRBD2. The length of the CDR3 is 16 residues. Germline CDR1 reads MNHEY; CDR2 reads SVGAGI. V lost 2 bases to trimming and J lost 2 bases; unmatched junction nucleotides: 7. The CDR3 nucleotides read TGTGCCAGCAGTTACAGTCCGACTAGCGGTACCTACGAGCAGTACTTC. It yields the protein CASSYSPTSGTYEQYF.

Concerning this clone: A read error may account for a junction end that differs from germline. The chain carries TRBV7-6 and TRBJ1-4; 9 bases line up with TRBD1. Germline CDR1 SGHVS, CDR2 FNYEAQ. The CDR3 has 16 residues. The CDR3 DNA is TGTGCCAGCAGCTTTGGGCCGGGACAGGGAAATGGAAAACTGTTTTTT. It is translated as CASSFGPGQGNGKLFF. Using reference TRBV7-6 and TRBJ1-4 for the parts outside the CDR3, the full variable domain is GAGVSQSPRYKVTKRGQDVALRCDPISGHVSLYWYRQALGQGPEFLTYFNYEAQQDKSGLPNDRFSAERPEGSISTLTIQRTEQRDSAMYRCASSFGPGQGNGKLFFGSGTQLSVL.

This clone was counted a single time. The V call is TRBV7-9, the J call TRBJ1-2; 10 positions agree with TRBD1. The CDR3 is 15 amino acids. The germline V gene has CDR1 SEHNR and CDR2 FQNEAQ (reference sequence). The V and J ends lost 6 bases and 8 bases, in that order; junction bases with no gene match: 12. The CDR3 protein is CASSSTTGQGKGYTF. CDR3 in DNA: TGTGCCAGCAGTTCAACGACGGGACAGGGGAAAGGCTACACCTTC.

V usage is TRBV5-4 and J usage is TRBJ1-1; no definite D call. The CDR3 has 12 amino acids. V was pared by 2 bases and J by 1 base, with 3 bases between. The germline CDR1 and CDR2 sequences are SGHNT and YYREEE (reference sequence). The CDR3 bases are TGTGCCAGCAGCTTCCGGAACACTGAAGCTTTCTTT. It yields the protein CASSFRNTEAFF.

V is TRBV7-2 and J is TRBJ1-5; no clear D. The CDR3 has 15 amino acids. Deletions cut 1 base from V and 7 bases from J, with 14 bases between. Germline CDR1 SGHTA, CDR2 FQGNSA. CDR3 in amino acids: CASSLVATGGQPQHF. For the CDR3, the DNA is TGTGCCAGCAGCTTAGTGGCAACCGGAGGACAGCCCCAGCATTTT.

The chain carries TRBV24-1 and TRBJ2-1; TRBD2 agrees at 7 bases. The CDR3 extends over 15 amino acids. Germline CDR1 is KGHDR and CDR2 is SFDVKD. Trimming took 3 bases from V and 3 from J; bases not matched to a gene: 4. The CDR3 nucleotides are TGTGCCACCAGTGATCGAGCGGGGATCTACAATGAGCAGTTCTTC. This encodes CATSDRAGIYNEQFF.

CDR3 protein: CASSRIIGTGGLSPLHF. The DNA for the CDR3 is TGCGCCAGCAGCCGGATAATAGGGACAGGGGGGCTTTCACCCCTCCACTTT. This chain uses TRBV4-1 with TRBJ1-6; TRBD1 agrees at 11 bases. The ends lost 4 bases at V and 9 bases at J; junction bases unmatched: 11. CDR1 MGHRA and CDR2 YSYEKL come from the germline V gene. CDR3 length equals 17 residues.

Regarding this clone: Other DNA variants within this sample encode the same CDR3. The V gene is TRBV6-2 or TRBV6-3, the J gene TRBJ2-5; 10 nucleotides agree with TRBD2. J gave up 1 base and V 9 bases, and 11 bases lay outside the gene matches. Germline V gene lookup returns CDR1 MNHEY and CDR2 SVGEGT. This CDR3 contains 16 residues. The DNA for the CDR3 is TGTGCCAGTAGTCCCGGACTAGCGGAGATCCAAGAGACCCAGTACTTC. Translation gives CASSPGLAEIQETQYF.

This chain links TRBV6-6 with TRBJ1-4; 8 bases match TRBD1. Unmatched junction bases numbered 9, after V lost 2 bases and J lost 7 bases. Germline V gives CDR1 MNHNY, CDR2 SVGAGI (reference sequence). The CDR3 contains 16 residues. CDR3 protein: CASSYRGQGSGEKLFF. The DNA of the CDR3 is TGTGCCAGCAGTTACCGCGGACAGGGCTCCGGTGAAAAACTGTTTTTT.

V and J are TRBV19 and TRBJ2-7, with 7 bases lining up with TRBD1. The CDR3 extends over 12 amino acids. Trimming removed 9 bases from V and 6 bases from J; junction bases left unmatched: 8. The V gene's germline CDR1 is LNHDA and CDR2 SQIVND (reference sequence). The CDR3 is CASTGENREQYF. DNA for the CDR3: TGTGCCAGCACAGGGGAGAATCGCGAGCAGTACTTC.

CDR3 amino acids: CASSKDGESTDTQYF. The CDR3 DNA sequence: TGTGCCAGCAGCAAGGACGGGGAAAGCACAGATACGCAGTATTTT. This chain links TRBV5-5 with TRBJ2-3; weak D call: TRBD2 (5 bases). The CDR3 is made up of 15 amino acids. The V end lost 4 bases, the J end lost 0 bases, and 12 bases lay between the germline ends. Germline values: CDR1 SGHKS, CDR2 YYEKEE (reference sequence).

The rearrangement links TRBV28 to TRBJ2-7; maybe TRBD2 (6 bases). Looked up from germline, CDR1 is MDHEN and CDR2 is SYDVKM. The CDR3 totals 14 residues. The germline V and J ends were trimmed by 5 bases and 0 bases, with 11 bases remaining between them. The CDR3 region is CASSPGGSSYEQYV. The CDR3 coding sequence is TGTGCCAGCAGTCCCGGGGGAAGCTCCTACGAGCAGTACGTC.

This chain links TRBV5-4 with TRBJ2-7; perhaps TRBD2 as D (5 bases). The CDR3 contains 15 residues. V gave up 0 bases and J gave up 2 bases, with 12 bases separating them. Germline V CDR1 and CDR2: SGHNT, YYREEE (reference sequence). CDR3 protein: CASSLEGKRAYEQYF. DNA for the CDR3: TGTGCCAGCAGCTTGGAAGGGAAGAGGGCCTACGAGCAGTACTTC.

The V and J genes are TRBV5-1 and TRBJ2-3, with 8 bases that match TRBD2. Germline CDR1 SGHRS, CDR2 YFSETQ. The CDR3 is made up of 17 amino acids. The trim removed 4 bases at V and 3 bases at J, leaving 13 bases unmatched. The CDR3 here is CASSLERTGGGTDTQYF. The CDR3 DNA is TGCGCCAGCAGCCTGGAGCGGACGGGAGGGGGAACAGATACGCAGTATTTT.

V gene TRBV29-1 combines with J gene TRBJ1-2, with 8 bases that match TRBD1. V was clipped by 4 bases and J by 3 bases; unmatched bases: 4. CDR1 is SQVTM and CDR2 is ANQGSEA in the germline V gene. The CDR3 is made up of 13 amino acids. In DNA, the CDR3 is TGCAGCGTTGGAAAGGGACAGGACTATGGCTACACCTTC. Translated: CSVGKGQDYGYTF.

The genes are TRBV18 and TRBJ1-5; possible D gene TRBD1, 6 bases. The CDR3 runs 14 residues. V lost 5 bases, J lost 1 base, and 9 bases lay in between. In germline, CDR1 is KGHSH, CDR2 LQKENI. CDR3 in DNA: TGTGCCAGCTCATTTCAGGGGAGCAATCAGCCCCAGCATTTT. The encoded protein is CASSFQGSNQPQHF.

This chain links TRBV3-1 (or the pseudogene TRBV3-2) with TRBJ2-7; the D gene is possibly TRBD1 (6 bases). V lost 0 bases and J 5 bases, leaving 17 bases between the germline ends. CDR1 is LGHDT and CDR2 is YNNKEL in the germline V gene (reference sequence). CDR3 length equals 16 residues. The chain's CDR3 is CASSQDSRGTGNEQYF. The CDR3 region has the DNA TGTGCCAGCAGCCAAGATTCGAGGGGAACAGGGAACGAGCAGTACTTC.

The CDR3 DNA reads TGTGCCAGCAGCCCGTGGGCTAGCCAAGAATACAATGAGCAGTTCTTC. It encodes CASSPWASQEYNEQFF. J is TRBJ2-1 and V is TRBV13; D may be TRBD2 (5 bases). From germline, CDR1 is PRHDT and CDR2 FYEKMQ (reference sequence). V shed 5 bases and J shed 4 bases, with 18 bases lying between them. The CDR3 is 16 residues long.

In DNA form, the CDR3 reads TGCGCCAGCAGCAGGACAGTCTCTGGAAACACCATATATTTT. Translation gives CASSRTVSGNTIYF. The gene calls are TRBV5-1 and TRBJ1-3, with D possibly TRBD1 on 6 matching bases. Trimming took off 4 bases at V and 0 bases at J, with 8 bases between the two ends. The CDR3 length is 14 residues. CDR1 is SGHRS, CDR2 YFSETQ, per germline.

The chain carries TRBV6-6 and TRBJ1-6; 10 nucleotides line up with TRBD1. J was trimmed by 6 bases and V by 11 bases; bases with no gene match: 7. This CDR3 region has 14 residues. The germline CDR1 and CDR2 sequences are MNHNY and SVGAGI (reference sequence). In DNA form, the CDR3 reads TGTGCCGGGAGCCGGGACAGGGGTAATTCACCCCTCCACTTT. This codes for CAGSRDRGNSPLHF.

The chain carries TRBV28 and TRBJ2-7, with D tentatively TRBD2 (6 bases). The V gene lost 3 bases and the J gene lost 0 bases, with 24 bases spanning the gap. Per germline, CDR1 MDHEN and CDR2 SYDVKM. The CDR3 runs to 19 residues. The CDR3 DNA is TGTGCCAGCAGTTTTCACCCTCAGGAAACGGGACTCAGCTCCTACGAGCAGTACTTC. Translated: CASSFHPQETGLSSYEQYF.

This clone was seen many times. V usage is TRBV7-9 and J usage is TRBJ1-1; 7 nucleotides line up with TRBD1. The CDR3 has 12 residues. V shed 5 bases and J 10 bases; nucleotides not matched to a gene: 7. In germline, CDR1 is SEHNR, CDR2 FQNEAQ (reference sequence). CDR3 DNA sequence: TGTGCCAGCAGCCCGGGGAGACAGGGAGCTTTCTTT. Amino acids: CASSPGRQGAFF.

This clone was seen once. The rearrangement uses TRBV7-2 and TRBJ2-2, with no clear D. Germline CDR1 is SGHTA and CDR2 is FQGNSA. The CDR3 sequence is 16 residues long. The V end lost 1 base, the J end lost 5 bases, and 14 bases lay between the germline ends. The CDR3, as DNA: TGTGCCAGCAGCTTAGGGCCACGGCCTAGAACCGGGGAGCTGTTTTTT. Translating it yields CASSLGPRPRTGELFF.

The chain combines TRBV14 with TRBJ1-1, with 7 bases lining up with TRBD1. V gave up 2 bases and J gave up 7 bases; unmatched junction bases: 7. The CDR3 length is 14 residues. The germline CDR1 and CDR2 sequences are SGHDN and FVKESK. CDR3 nucleotides: TGTGCCAGCAGCCAACTCCACAGGGGACTTGAAGCTTTCTTT. Translation gives CASSQLHRGLEAFF.